The source of this TCR beta chain is a study of blood T cell repertoires in COVID-19 (TCRdb year 2020). Broadly, across the study: The collaborator samples originated in the United States, Italy and Spain and spanned the acute and convalescent phases of COVID-19. The prospective study material was composed of cDNA or gDNA derived from T cells, B-cell-depleted T cells, or PBMCs. The samples were drawn from two sources: the first 160 participants of the ongoing ImmuneRACE study, and fewer than 1,500 subjects contributed by 6 global collaborators. Deeply sampled blood TCRbeta repertoires from subjects exposed to, actively infected with, or recovered from COVID-19 were included in the dataset. HLA class I and class II types, where available, came from metadata supplied by the sample provider rather than from assay-based typing. Sample metadata almost always included a de-identified subject ID, COVID-19 status, age in years and sex. The repertoires were made available in a free public database intended to serve as a resource for research on the immune response to SARS-CoV-2.

The CDR3 runs 15 amino acids, cysteine and phenylalanine included. The entry retains the CDR3 DNA only, 45 bases that are in frame from base 1. V is trimmed back by 4 bases and J by 1 base, and the junction contains 6 bases that no gene match accounts for. The germline V gene specifies SGHNT as CDR1 and YENEEA as CDR2. About this clone itself: Its antigen is still unknown. One base away there is no much larger clone; base qualities are not given.

Study-level results and caveats: Clinical and demographic metadata were provided uncurated, with the amount varying by source and participant.

TCRbeta CDR3 regions were amplified from genomic DNA by means of the immunoSEQ Assay, a bias-controlled multiplex PCR. The paper's data handling went like this. The number of nucleated cells in each sample was estimated from the amplification of reference gene primers within the assay. To quantify the absolute abundance of each unique TCRbeta CDR3 rearrangement, sequence reads were collapsed and filtered. Productive Simpson clonality was computed per sample as the square root of Simpson's diversity index over productive rearrangements. The clones in this table, taken by TCRdb from immuneACCESS, are in-frame only. Not every clone is retained; where verified, under half of the shortfall comes from an unresolved V gene, and the cause of the rest is unknown. That table is the source of V, J and clone size, and D and trimming were worked out from the DNA. The sample records over 200,000 clones, 80% to 90% of which are singletons. In total, the top ten clones hold 5% to 6% of the sample.

Each collaborating institution followed its own protocols to collect whole blood in K2EDTA tubes. For TCRbeta analysis, collaborator samples were shipped as frozen whole blood, as isolated PBMCs, or as DNA extracted from either sample type. This TCR was sampled from an elderly man with acute or convalescent COVID-19. In this chain, TRBV11-3 is recombined with TRBJ1-1; a stretch of 7 junction bases matches TRBD1. The specimen was peripheral blood. The CDR3 region has the sequence CASSSRGQGNTEAFF. The DNA reads as follows: TGTGCCAGCAGCTCGAGGGGGCAGGGGAACACTGAAGCTTTCTTT.